The next 28 T cell receptor beta chains were all read from a single sample in a study of shared clonotypes between healthy human individuals (dated by TCRdb to 2018 to 2021). Libraries were built with the immunoSEQ multiplex PCR assay. Drawn from immuneACCESS, this table holds only the in-frame rearrangements with V and J called that TCRdb kept. Clones are partly lost; checked studies trace under half to an unresolved V gene and leave the rest unexplained. The sample table shows about 680,000 clones, and 92% are seen once. The ten most abundant clones make up 24% of the sample. CD8 naive samples were obtained by positive selection for CCR7 among CD45RO-negative cells, yielding a CD45RA+CCR7+ population from which TemRA cells were excluded. The sequenced sample consisted of naive CD8+ T cells sorted from blood. The cell subset or site tag for this specimen amounts to: CD45RA+CCR7+. Source of these receptors: a man between 25 and 39 years old in good health.

The V call is TRBV10-2, the J call TRBJ2-7; D ambiguous. V gave up 4 bases and J gave up 3 bases, with 13 bases separating them. CDR1 is WSHSY, CDR2 SAAADI, per germline. This CDR3 contains 14 residues. The DNA of the CDR3 is TGCGCCAGCAGTGGTGATCGTAGGTTCTACGAGCAGTACTTC. This sequence encodes CASSGDRRFYEQYF.

A note on this clone: The sample holds other DNA sequences that translate to the same CDR3. V is TRBV27 and J is TRBJ2-1; TRBD2 agrees at 8 bases. Germline V lookup: CDR1 MNHEY, CDR2 SMNVEV (reference sequence). J lost 8 bases, V lost 2 bases, and 5 bases had no gene match. This CDR3 is built from 14 residues. The CDR3 sequence: CASSLTSGGDEQFF. CDR3 DNA: TGTGCCAGCAGTTTAACTAGCGGCGGGGATGAGCAGTTCTTC.

The V call is TRBV7-6, the J call TRBJ2-2, with 9 positions matching TRBD1. V trimming: 1 base; J trimming: 4 bases; junction bases outside the gene matches: 7. The CDR3 sequence is 17 residues long. CDR1 and CDR2 (germline): SGHVS, FNYEAQ. The CDR3, as DNA: TGTGCCAGCAGCTTAGTGCGGGACAGGGTGGGCACCGGGGAGCTGTTTTTT. Protein: CASSLVRDRVGTGELFF.

This clone was seen only once. V gene TRBV9 combines with J gene TRBJ2-1, with D uncertain. Germline values: CDR1 SGDLS, CDR2 YYNGEE. This CDR3 is 12 amino acids long. Trimming took 3 bases from V and 7 from J, leaving 8 bases between them. In nucleotides, the CDR3 is TGTGCCAGCAGCGGACAAGGTAATGAGCAGTTCTTC. Its translation: CASSGQGNEQFF.

The rearrangement uses TRBV11-3 and TRBJ2-1, with 9 positions matching TRBD1. Trimming at V came to 4 bases and at J to 4 bases, leaving 8 bases not matched to a gene. CDR3 size: 16 residues. Germline CDR1 is SGHNT and CDR2 is YENEEA. CDR3: CASSSLDRGIYNEQFF. CDR3 sequence (DNA): TGTGCCAGCAGCTCTCTTGACAGGGGGATATACAATGAGCAGTTCTTC.

The rearrangement links TRBV5-1 to TRBJ2-7; TRBD2 agrees at 8 bases. The germline gives CDR1 SGHRS, CDR2 YFSETQ. The ends lost 2 bases at V and 7 bases at J; junction bases unmatched: 11. The CDR3 is 15 residues long. In DNA, the CDR3 is TGCGCCAGCAGCTTCCTAAGCGGGGGAAGCGAGGAGCAGTACTTC. It translates to CASSFLSGGSEEQYF.

The chain couples TRBV4-3 to TRBJ1-5; 7 bases line up with TRBD1. Trimming cost V 1 base and J 4 bases; bases outside gene matches: 4. This CDR3 comprises 15 residues. The germline gives CDR1 LGHNA, CDR2 YSLEER. The CDR3 DNA sequence: TGCGCCAGCAGCCAAGGGAGGGGGCGGAATCAGCCCCAGCATTTT. It specifies CASSQGRGRNQPQHF.

The CDR3 coding sequence is TGTGCCAGCAGTCCAGAGAGGTATAGCAATCAGCCCCAGCATTTT. Protein product: CASSPERYSNQPQHF. This chain connects TRBV6-5 to TRBJ1-5; D unclear. Trimming left V 5 bases short and J 0 bases short, with 11 bases between. Germline V gene sequence: CDR1 MNHEY, CDR2 SVGAGI. CDR3 length equals 15 residues.

The chain recombines TRBV7-8 with TRBJ2-2; D is perhaps TRBD1 or TRBD2 (5 bases each). This CDR3 comprises 13 residues. The germline V gene encodes CDR1 SGHVS and CDR2 FQNEAQ. The ends were cut back, 3 bases at V and 6 bases at J, with 8 bases in the middle. CDR3 loop: CASSLGVAGELFF. CDR3 nucleotide sequence: TGTGCCAGCAGCTTGGGGGTGGCCGGGGAGCTGTTTTTT.

The gene calls are TRBV15 and TRBJ2-2; 8 bases line up with TRBD2. After removal of 4 bases from V and 3 bases from J, the junction contained 4 bases not matched to a gene. Germline V lookup: CDR1 LNHNV, CDR2 YYDKDF (reference sequence). The CDR3 extends over 15 amino acids. DNA for the CDR3: TGTGCCACCAGCAAGACCGGGGGGGACACCGGGGAGCTGTTTTTT. The encoded protein is CATSKTGGDTGELFF.

The chain carries TRBV19 and TRBJ2-7; TRBD1 is a possible D gene (6 bases). Trimming took off 4 bases at V and 2 bases at J, with 12 bases between the two ends. The CDR3 covers 14 residues. Germline V lookup: CDR1 LNHDA, CDR2 SQIVND (reference sequence). The DNA of the CDR3 is TGTGCCAGTAGTACGGCCAGGGGCCCCTACGAGCAGTACTTC. Amino acids: CASSTARGPYEQYF.

This clone was recorded only once. This same CDR3 is encoded by further DNA sequences in the sample. The chain recombines TRBV5-8 with TRBJ2-3; 12 nucleotides match TRBD2. The J segment lost 3 bases and the V segment lost 2 bases, leaving 1 base of the junction unmatched. Germline assignment: CDR1 SGHTS and CDR2 YDEGEE. CDR3 length equals 15 residues. DNA of the CDR3: TGTGCCAGCAGCTTCGGGACTAGCGGGACAGATACGCAGTATTTT. Translated: CASSFGTSGTDTQYF.

With respect to this clone: The sample holds other DNA sequences that translate to the same CDR3. This chain joins TRBV14 and TRBJ2-7; D is uncertain. Germline V lookup: CDR1 SGHDN, CDR2 FVKESK. CDR3 length: 11 amino acids. Trimming took off 3 bases at V and 1 base at J, with 1 base between the two ends. CDR3 protein: CASSQSYEQYF. CDR3 nucleotide sequence: TGTGCCAGCAGCCAGTCCTACGAGCAGTACTTC.

V and J are TRBV7-3 and TRBJ2-2; D is undetermined. Germline assignment: CDR1 SGHTA and CDR2 FQGTGA. With 2 bases removed from V and 3 bases from J, the gap between germline ends came to 4 bases. The CDR3 length is 13 residues. Here the CDR3 DNA reads TGTGCCAGCAGCTTACAGTACACCGGGGAGCTGTTTTTT. Translation: CASSLQYTGELFF.

V and J are TRBV19 and TRBJ2-2, with a possible D match to TRBD1 (5 bases). The CDR3 totals 17 residues. V gave up 0 bases and J gave up 2 bases, with 13 bases separating them. From germline, CDR1 is LNHDA and CDR2 SQIVND (reference sequence). The CDR3 loop reads CASSIELTGPNTGELFF. In DNA form, the CDR3 reads TGTGCCAGTAGTATAGAATTAACAGGACCTAACACCGGGGAGCTGTTTTTT. The whole variable domain, remainder taken from reference TRBV19 and TRBJ2-2, is DGGITQSPKYLFRKEGQNVTLSCEQNLNHDAMYWYRQDPGQGLRLIYYSQIVNDFQKGDIAEGYSVSREKKESFPLTVTSAQKNPTAFYLCASSIELTGPNTGELFFGEGSRLTVL.

V gene TRBV28 combines with J gene TRBJ1-5; 8 bases fit TRBD1. The CDR3 runs to 16 residues. With 2 bases clipped from V and 5 bases from J, the junction kept 8 bases outside the gene matches. Looked up from germline, CDR1 is MDHEN and CDR2 is SYDVKM. The CDR3 DNA sequence: TGTGCCAGCAGTTTACCCGGACAGGGTGGGTATCAGCCCCAGCATTTT. Its protein product is CASSLPGQGGYQPQHF.

About this clone: The same CDR3 can be traced to other DNA sequences in this sample. The CDR3 protein is CASKGYEQYF. Here the CDR3 DNA reads TGTGCCAGCAAGGGATACGAGCAGTACTTC. The chain uses TRBV2 and TRBJ2-7; D not resolved. The CDR3 spans 10 residues. Trimming pared 7 bases from V and 4 bases from J, leaving 5 bases between. The germline V gene has CDR1 SNHLY and CDR2 FYNNEI.

J is TRBJ2-7 and V is TRBV7-8, with 9 nucleotides matching TRBD1. The V gene end was trimmed by 5 bases and the J gene end by 2 bases; junction bases not matched to a gene: 10. This CDR3 has 16 residues. The V gene's germline CDR1 is SGHVS and CDR2 FQNEAQ. The CDR3 coding sequence is TGTGCCAGCAGCCCAACCGACAGGGGGAAAACCTACGAGCAGTACTTC. Translated, it gives CASSPTDRGKTYEQYF.

In its sample, this clone was seen a few times. J is TRBJ2-5 and V is TRBV30, with D unclear. The germline V gene encodes CDR1 GTSNPN and CDR2 SVGIG (reference sequence). This CDR3 is built from 12 residues. V was clipped by 2 bases and J by 2 bases, with 6 bases between them. The CDR3 DNA follows: TGTGCCTGGAGTTACGGGCAAGAGACCCAGTACTTC. Its translation is CAWSYGQETQYF.

This sequence joins TRBV4-1 and TRBJ2-3; TRBD1 matches 8 bases. Germline lookup yields CDR1 MGHRA and CDR2 YSYEKL. CDR3 length: 21 residues. Unmatched junction bases numbered 20, after V lost 1 base and J lost 2 bases. The CDR3 spells CASSQVQDRVSRPSFTDTQYF. The CDR3 nucleotides read TGCGCCAGCAGCCAAGTGCAGGACAGGGTTAGTAGACCATCCTTCACAGATACGCAGTATTTT.

This clone turned up a few times. The chain carries TRBV7-2 and TRBJ1-1; no clear D. This CDR3 is built from 12 residues. Per the germline V gene, CDR1 is SGHTA and CDR2 is FQGNSA. V was shortened by 5 bases and J by 0 bases, with 4 bases between the two germline ends. CDR3 sequence reads: CASSPMNTEAFF. CDR3 nucleotides: TGTGCCAGCAGCCCCATGAACACTGAAGCTTTCTTT.

In regard to this clone: The same CDR3 also results from other DNA sequences found in this sample. The chain carries TRBV5-1 and TRBJ2-7; 11 bases agree with TRBD1. J gave up 3 bases and V 4 bases, and 3 bases lay outside the gene matches. Germline V gene data show CDR1 as SGHRS and CDR2 as YFSETQ. The CDR3 is made up of 14 amino acids. The CDR3 loop reads CASSLGTGGYEQYF. The CDR3, as DNA: TGCGCCAGCAGCCTCGGGACAGGGGGCTACGAGCAGTACTTC.

V usage is TRBV29-1 and J usage is TRBJ2-5; TRBD1 aligns across 10 bases. V was clipped by 8 bases and J by 2 bases; unmatched bases: 5. This CDR3 is built from 13 residues. CDR1 is SQVTM, CDR2 ANQGSEA, per germline. CDR3 in amino acids: CSSWTGGQETQYF. CDR3 nucleotide sequence: TGCAGCTCATGGACAGGGGGTCAAGAGACCCAGTACTTC.

The chain employs TRBV7-9 and TRBJ2-1, with D uncertain. The germline gives CDR1 SEHNR, CDR2 FQNEAQ (reference sequence). The CDR3 is made up of 12 amino acids. Trimming pared 0 bases from V and 9 bases from J, leaving 6 bases between. CDR3 residues: CASSLASIEQFF. As DNA, the CDR3 is TGTGCCAGCAGCTTAGCCAGCATTGAGCAGTTCTTC.

V is TRBV29-1 and J is TRBJ2-3, with a tentative D call TRBD2 (6 bases). Germline loops: CDR1 SQVTM, CDR2 ANQGSEA. Deletions cut 5 bases from V and 4 bases from J, with 22 bases between. The CDR3 extends over 16 amino acids. This chain's CDR3 is CSVIVPGRRVADTQYF. The CDR3 DNA sequence: TGCAGCGTTATAGTCCCAGGGAGGAGAGTCGCAGATACGCAGTATTTT.

In DNA form, the CDR3 reads TGCAGCGGGCTTGAAACCGGGACATTCGAGCAGTACTTC. Translated: CSGLETGTFEQYF. V usage is TRBV29-1 and J usage is TRBJ2-7, with D perhaps TRBD1 (6 bases). V was shortened by 7 bases and J by 6 bases, with 19 bases between the two germline ends. Germline V gene sequence: CDR1 SQVTM, CDR2 ANQGSEA. The CDR3 runs 13 residues.

This rearrangement joins TRBV9 to TRBJ2-1; 8 nucleotides align to TRBD1. The junction had 19 bases not matched to a gene; V was cut back by 2 bases and J by 3 bases. This CDR3 contains 20 residues. From germline, CDR1 is SGDLS and CDR2 YYNGEE. The CDR3 is CASSVETGTGPVDNYNEQFF. CDR3 coding DNA: TGTGCCAGCAGCGTGGAAACCGGGACAGGTCCAGTGGATAACTACAATGAGCAGTTCTTC.

The chain carries TRBV7-8 and TRBJ1-4, with 10 bases lining up with TRBD1. The CDR3 runs to 17 residues. The junction had 14 bases not matched to a gene; V was cut back by 5 bases and J by 8 bases. Germline assignment: CDR1 SGHVS and CDR2 FQNEAQ. The CDR3 nucleotides are TGTGCCAGCAGCAACCGGGACAGGGGAATCTTCTGGGAAAAACTGTTTTTT. This translates into CASSNRDRGIFWEKLFF. Supplemented by reference TRBV7-8 and TRBJ1-4, the full variable domain reads GAGVSQSPRYKVAKRGQDVALRCDPISGHVSLFWYQQALGQGPEFLTYFQNEAQLDKSGLPSDRFFAERPEGSVSTLKIQRTQQEDSAVYLCASSNRDRGIFWEKLFFGSGTQLSVL.